The 26 T cell receptor beta chains below come from one sample, sequenced in a study of T-cell reconstitution after alpha-beta-depleted transplantation in children (dated by TCRdb to the mid-2010s). The sample's treatment or condition label, in plain terms: allogeneic hematopoietic cell transplantation with graft depleted of TCRalphabeta T cells and CD19 B cells. The library was prepared using PCR. The sequencer listed for this sample is Illumina HiSeq 2500. Molecular barcoding was employed in the preparation of TCR libraries, with unique molecular identifiers being used to normalize TCRbeta repertoire quantification. TCRdb reworked the public reads: Q25 trimming with fastp, MiXCR clone assembly, productive beta chains retained. Rows are combined by CDR3 protein, so each entry shows the most common genes and DNA. The sample has under 850,000 distinct CDR3 sequences on record, roughly 14% of them singletons. Of the sample, around 0.8% falls within the top ten clones.

Sample: PBMCs, taken before TCRalphabeta/CD19-depleted stem cell transplant. The receptors here all came from a girl aged 2 to 10 with congenital amegakaryocytic thrombocytopenia, due to receive a stem cell transplant.

The chain carries TRBV20-1 and TRBJ2-7; the match to TRBD1 covers 9 bases. V gave up 6 bases and J gave up 0 bases; unmatched junction bases: 6. Germline V gene data show CDR1 as DFQATT and CDR2 as SNEGSKA (reference sequence). There are 14 residues in the CDR3. Written as DNA, the CDR3 is TGCAGTGCGTCCCGGACAGGGGCCTCCTACGAGCAGTACTTC. Translated: CSASRTGASYEQYF.

This clonotype was found many times. The V and J genes are TRBV20-1 and TRBJ1-4, with a possible D match to TRBD1 (5 bases). V was clipped by 5 bases and J by 6 bases, with 10 bases between them. This CDR3 contains 12 residues. CDR1 DFQATT and CDR2 SNEGSKA come from the germline V gene (reference sequence). The CDR3 reads CSAESRDEKLFF. For the CDR3, the DNA is TGCAGTGCTGAAAGCAGGGATGAAAAACTGTTTTTT.

This clonotype was seen more than once but under ten times. CDR3: CASSFRSLDRVYNQPQHF. DNA of the CDR3: TGTGCCAGCAGTTTTCGAAGTCTAGACAGGGTGTACAATCAGCCCCAGCATTTT. The chain uses TRBV12-3 or TRBV12-4 and TRBJ1-5; TRBD1 matches 7 bases. V trimming: 3 bases; J trimming: 3 bases; junction bases outside the gene matches: 14. The CDR3 sequence is 18 residues long.

This clonotype has a handful of counts. V usage is TRBV20-1 and J usage is TRBJ1-1; a possible D gene is TRBD1 (6 bases). Germline CDR1 and CDR2: DFQATT and SNEGSKA (reference sequence). V shed 5 bases and J shed 6 bases, with 19 bases lying between them. This CDR3 has 14 amino acids. The CDR3 DNA follows: TGCAGTGCTCTCTCACCGGGACAACCTCCTGAAGCTTTCTTT. It codes for CSALSPGQPPEAFF.

This clonotype was counted at least ten times. This chain connects TRBV7-8 to TRBJ1-2, with D tentatively TRBD1 (5 bases). The CDR3 runs 16 residues. From germline, CDR1 is SGHVS and CDR2 FQNEAQ. Between the trimmed V and J ends, which lost 5 bases and 3 bases, there was a span of 19 bases. The CDR3 DNA sequence: TGTGCCAGCAGCAGATCGGTAACCAGGGCGGACTATGGCTACACCTTC. Translated: CASSRSVTRADYGYTF.

This clonotype was found many times. The rearrangement links TRBV5-6 to TRBJ1-1; no definite D call. V dropped 0 bases and J dropped 3 bases, with 12 bases sitting between them. The germline V gene has CDR1 SGHDT and CDR2 YYEEEE. The CDR3 extends over 15 amino acids. The CDR3 DNA reads as TGTGCCAGCAGCTTGGAATGGAGGTCGGACACTGAAGCTTTCTTT. Translated: CASSLEWRSDTEAFF.

This clonotype appeared a few times. The chain has TRBV5-1 and TRBJ1-2; no reliable D call. V dropped 1 base and J dropped 3 bases, with 7 bases sitting between them. This CDR3 has 13 amino acids. CDR1 and CDR2 (germline): SGHRS, YFSETQ. The CDR3 spells CASSLYGDYGYTF. The CDR3 DNA is TGCGCCAGCAGCTTGTACGGGGACTATGGCTACACCTTC. Full variable domain (rest looked up from reference TRBV5-1 and TRBJ1-2): KAGVTQTPRYLIKTRGQQVTLSCSPISGHRSVSWYQQTPGQGLQFLFEYFSETQRNKGNFPGRFSGRQFSNSRSEMNVSTLELGDSALYLCASSLYGDYGYTFGSGTRLTVV.

About this clonotype itself: With a much larger clone just one base away, this may be a read error. Given the absence of the conserved phenylalanine or tryptophan at the CDR3 end, a read error is likely. The CDR3 sequence is CASSHLAESYNEQFL. CDR3 coding DNA: TGTGCCAGCAGCCATTTAGCGGAGTCCTACAATGAGCAGTTCTTG. This sequence joins TRBV7-6 and TRBJ2-1; D might be TRBD2 (6 bases). This CDR3 is 15 amino acids long. Looked up from germline, CDR1 is SGHVS and CDR2 is FNYEAQ. V lost 5 bases, J lost 1 base, and 12 bases lay in between.

The V and J genes are TRBV20-1 and TRBJ2-1; TRBD2 matches 9 bases. CDR3 size: 15 residues. J was trimmed by 2 bases and V by 7 bases; bases with no gene match: 9. Germline CDR1 is DFQATT and CDR2 is SNEGSKA (reference sequence). The CDR3 sequence: CSVAGLAYPYNEQFF. The CDR3, as DNA: TGCAGTGTCGCGGGACTAGCATACCCCTACAATGAGCAGTTCTTC.

This clonotype came up many times. The chain couples TRBV4-2 to TRBJ2-1; 13 bases agree with TRBD2. Per germline, CDR1 LGHNA and CDR2 YNFKEQ. This CDR3 is built from 17 residues. Losses at the gene ends were 1 base for V and 9 bases for J; bases not matched to a gene: 9. DNA for the CDR3: TGTGCCAGCAGCCAAGCTTACGGGACTAGCGGGATAAGTGAGCAGTTCTTC. As protein: CASSQAYGTSGISEQFF.

This clonotype was seen ten or more times. The rearrangement joins TRBV7-6 to TRBJ2-5, with 7 bases lining up with TRBD2. CDR1 and CDR2 from the germline V gene are SGHVS and FNYEAQ. This CDR3 has 15 amino acids. The V segment lost 0 bases and the J segment 10 bases; nucleotides outside the gene matches: 11. CDR3 region: CASSLATAGPRDQYF. CDR3 DNA sequence: TGTGCCAGCAGCTTAGCGACAGCGGGACCACGAGACCAGTACTTC.

The chain recombines TRBV10-2 with TRBJ1-6; the D gene is possibly TRBD1 (6 bases). Germline V lookup: CDR1 WSHSY, CDR2 SAAADI. This CDR3 is built from 17 residues. The V and J ends lost 10 bases and 5 bases respectively, with 24 bases between them. The CDR3 sequence: CATNRDIKRSDNSPLHF. CDR3 nucleotide sequence: TGCGCCACCAACCGGGACATAAAGAGGAGCGATAATTCACCCCTCCACTTT.

This clonotype was picked up a small number of times. The chain employs TRBV20-1 and TRBJ2-7, with 9 bases aligning to TRBD1. CDR1 is DFQATT and CDR2 is SNEGSKA in the germline V gene (reference sequence). This CDR3 has 14 residues. V was pared by 6 bases and J by 7 bases, with 13 bases of the junction left unmatched. In DNA, the CDR3 is TGCAGTGCCGGGACAGGGATATGGGTACGTGAGCAGTACTTC. Residues: CSAGTGIWVREQYF.

This clonotype has more than one count but fewer than ten. The chain recombines TRBV20-1 with TRBJ2-7; 14 bases are a match to TRBD2. The CDR3 loop spans 18 amino acids. Germline loops: CDR1 DFQATT, CDR2 SNEGSKA (reference sequence). J gave up 1 base and V 4 bases, and 12 bases lay outside the gene matches. Here the CDR3 DNA reads TGCAGTGCTACCCGGACTAGCGGGAGGTCAGATCCGTCCTACGAGCAGTACTTC. Residues: CSATRTSGRSDPSYEQYF.

This clonotype occurred many times. Here the CDR3 DNA reads TGCGCCAGCAGCTGGGGGACAGGGGCAGATACGCAGTATTTT. It encodes CASSWGTGADTQYF. This chain uses TRBV5-1 with TRBJ2-3, with 10 bases fitting TRBD1. Germline CDR1 is SGHRS and CDR2 is YFSETQ. This CDR3 is 14 amino acids long. Trimming took 3 bases from V and 4 from J; bases not matched to a gene: 2.

In this sample, this clonotype turned up a few times. This rearrangement joins TRBV6-2 or TRBV6-3 to TRBJ1-2; TRBD1 is a possible D gene (5 bases). V lost 5 bases, J lost 3 bases, and 13 bases lay in between. The CDR3 runs to 14 residues. Germline V gene sequence: CDR1 MNHEY, CDR2 SVGEGT. CDR3 DNA sequence: TGTGCCAGCAGTCCGGGAGGGGTGGACTATGGCTACACCTTC. Amino acids: CASSPGGVDYGYTF.

The rearrangement links TRBV14 to TRBJ2-1; no definite D call. Germline CDR1 SGHDN, CDR2 FVKESK. CDR3 size: 16 residues. V was pared by 2 bases and J by 4 bases, with 15 bases between. CDR3 sequence (DNA): TGTGCCAGCAGCCAATTACCGGATGCTGATTACAATGAGCAGTTCTTC. It yields the protein CASSQLPDADYNEQFF.

This clonotype was counted many times. The rearrangement joins TRBV6-1 to TRBJ1-1; 9 bases are shared with TRBD1. The germline gives CDR1 MNHNS, CDR2 SASEGT. V lost 6 bases, J lost 4 bases, and 9 bases stayed unmatched. This CDR3 is 15 amino acids long. The CDR3 sequence: CASRDRGARGTEAFF. CDR3 nucleotide sequence: TGTGCCAGCAGAGACAGGGGGGCCCGAGGCACTGAAGCTTTCTTT.

In its sample, this clonotype was seen many times. This rearrangement joins TRBV20-1 to TRBJ2-7; no clear D gene. The ends were cut back, 3 bases at V and 12 bases at J, with 15 bases in the middle. The CDR3 consists of 11 residues. Germline V gene sequence: CDR1 DFQATT, CDR2 SNEGSKA (reference sequence). The CDR3 loop reads CSASDSTRRYF. In DNA form, the CDR3 reads TGCAGTGCTAGCGACTCGACCCGAAGGTACTTC.

This clonotype was counted at least ten times. The V call is TRBV5-1, the J call TRBJ1-2; 11 positions agree with TRBD1. Trimming took 4 bases from V and 8 from J; bases not matched to a gene: 13. Looked up from germline, CDR1 is SGHRS and CDR2 is YFSETQ. The length of the CDR3 is 16 residues. CDR3 sequence (DNA): TGCGCCAGCAGCCCCTCCGGGACAGGGGGGCTGGACGGCTACACCTTC. This translates into CASSPSGTGGLDGYTF.

This clonotype appeared many times. The CDR3 coding sequence is TGCGCCAGCAGCCAAGATTCTTTACTAGCGGGGCTCGGCTCCTACAATGAGCAGTTCTTC. This translates into CASSQDSLLAGLGSYNEQFF. The chain joins TRBV4-1 to TRBJ2-1, with 10 bases identical to TRBD2. This CDR3 contains 20 residues. Per germline, CDR1 MGHRA and CDR2 YSYEKL. J lost 0 bases, V lost 0 bases, and 11 bases had no gene match.

This clonotype was seen at least ten times. The CDR3 sequence is CASSWDFGNQPQHF. CDR3 in DNA: TGTGCCAGCAGTTGGGACTTCGGCAATCAGCCCCAGCATTTT. The chain is built from TRBV12-3 or TRBV12-4 and TRBJ1-5; perhaps TRBD1 as D (5 bases). The CDR3 totals 14 residues. The germline V and J ends were trimmed by 4 bases and 2 bases, with 9 bases remaining between them.

The table lists this clonotype with a few counts. The CDR3 DNA reads as TGCGCCAGCAGTGAGGTTTCTAGTATTGGGAACACCGGGGAGCTGTTTTTT. This gives the protein CASSEVSSIGNTGELFF. The rearrangement links TRBV10-2 to TRBJ2-2, with D unclear. Germline V lookup: CDR1 WSHSY, CDR2 SAAADI. The CDR3 runs to 17 residues. V was pared by 2 bases and J by 1 base, with 14 bases between.

This chain uses TRBV2 with TRBJ2-3; D is possibly TRBD2 (7 bases). V dropped 3 bases and J dropped 4 bases, with 14 bases sitting between them. The CDR3 runs 15 residues. Germline loops: CDR1 SNHLY, CDR2 FYNNEI. CDR3 in amino acids: CASSEGAGVPDTQYF. CDR3 nucleotide sequence: TGTGCCAGCAGTGAGGGGGCGGGAGTACCAGATACGCAGTATTTT. Looking up the rest from reference TRBV2 and TRBJ2-3 gives the full variable domain: EPEVTQTPSHQVTQMGQEVILRCVPISNHLYFYWYRQILGQKVEFLVSFYNNEISEKSEIFDDQFSVERPDGSNFTLKIRSTKLEDSAMYFCASSEGAGVPDTQYFGPGTRLTVL.

This clonotype has a handful of counts. This chain links TRBV15 with TRBJ1-5; D perhaps matches TRBD1 (6 bases). The V and J ends lost 1 base and 0 bases respectively, with 13 bases between them. This CDR3 is built from 17 residues. The germline V gene encodes CDR1 LNHNV and CDR2 YYDKDF (reference sequence). CDR3 coding DNA: TGTGCCACCAGCAGAGCCGCGGACAGTTATAGCAATCAGCCCCAGCATTTT. It yields the protein CATSRAADSYSNQPQHF.

This clonotype was seen only a few times. The J gene is TRBJ2-3, the V gene TRBV5-1; 9 bases fit TRBD2. After removal of 0 bases from V and 6 bases from J, the junction contained 11 bases not matched to a gene. There are 17 residues in the CDR3. Germline lookup yields CDR1 SGHRS and CDR2 YFSETQ. CDR3 loop: CASSLAPGAGGTDTQYF. CDR3 sequence (DNA): TGCGCCAGCAGCTTGGCCCCGGGAGCGGGGGGTACGGATACGCAGTATTTT.